These 24 T cell receptor beta chains were all obtained from the same sample, sequenced in a study of CD8 T cells in ankylosing spondylitis. Their recognized antigens are unknown. Using its own MiXCR run on the 5' RACE reads, TCRdb lists one record per CDR3 protein. The top ten hold around 19% of the sample, which has over 700,000 distinct CDR3 sequences, around 20% seen once. Whole-study findings and limits: Ankylosing spondylitis blood appeared to carry a characteristic TCR beta motif of roughly eight highly homologous variants.

Sequencing used blood, either unsorted or a sorted T cell fraction (not recorded which). The receptor source for this set is a male donor with ankylosing spondylitis.

This chain links TRBV18 with TRBJ2-5; the match to TRBD2 covers 7 bases. With 3 bases clipped from V and 5 bases from J, the junction kept 12 bases outside the gene matches. Germline CDR1 KGHSH, CDR2 LQKENI. The CDR3 is 16 amino acids. CDR3 protein: CASSPARGRVMETQYF. CDR3 DNA: TGTGCCAGCTCACCTGCTCGCGGGAGAGTTATGGAGACCCAGTACTTC.

The chain carries TRBV9 and TRBJ2-3; 9 bases are shared with TRBD1. This CDR3 is 17 amino acids long. Trimming took 4 bases from V and 2 from J; bases not matched to a gene: 11. Germline CDR1 reads SGDLS; CDR2 reads YYNGEE. CDR3 DNA sequence: TGTGCCAGCAGCCTCACCGGGACAGGGAGATTCACAGATACGCAGTATTTT. Its protein product is CASSLTGTGRFTDTQYF. Together with reference TRBV9 and TRBJ2-3, the CDR3 gives the full variable domain: DSGVTQTPKHLITATGQRVTLRCSPRSGDLSVYWYQQSLDQGLQFLIQYYNGEERAKGNILERFSAQQFPDLHSELNLSSLELGDSALYFCASSLTGTGRFTDTQYFGPGTRLTVL.

This clonotype appeared a few times. The CDR3 nucleotides are TGTGCCACTTCGGACTCGACGAGCTCCTACAATGAGCAGTTCTTC. As protein: CATSDSTSSYNEQFF. The chain is built from TRBV24-1 and TRBJ2-1; D might be TRBD2 (5 bases). This CDR3 comprises 15 residues. The V gene's germline CDR1 is KGHDR and CDR2 SFDVKD. The V end lost 10 bases, the J end lost 0 bases, and 15 bases lay between the germline ends.

This clonotype has a count of ten or more. This chain links TRBV7-9 with TRBJ1-2; D not resolved. Per germline, CDR1 SEHNR and CDR2 FQNEAQ (reference sequence). The CDR3 has 14 residues. Trimming removed 7 bases at V and 3 bases at J, with 15 bases between. The CDR3 DNA reads as TGTGCCAGCACCCTAGGGAATGGGGACTATGGCTACACCTTC. Amino acid sequence: CASTLGNGDYGYTF.

This clonotype was seen a handful of times. The chain has TRBV7-2 and TRBJ2-5, with TRBD1 matching 7 bases. CDR3 length: 15 residues. Per the germline V gene, CDR1 is SGHTA and CDR2 is FQGNSA. V trimming: 6 bases; J trimming: 2 bases; junction bases outside the gene matches: 9. The CDR3 region has the DNA TGTGCCAGCAGATCCGGGACAGTCCCACAAGAGACCCAGTACTTC. This codes for CASRSGTVPQETQYF.

This clonotype has only a few counts. The chain recombines TRBV28 with TRBJ2-7, with D unresolved. Germline CDR1 is MDHEN and CDR2 is SYDVKM. CDR3 length: 15 amino acids. Trimming stripped 6 bases from V and 2 bases from J, with 17 bases between. CDR3 nucleotides: TGTGCCAGCAGCCCCAGAGGTGCGCCGACCTACGAGCAGTACTTC. Its translation is CASSPRGAPTYEQYF.

V usage is TRBV6-1 and J usage is TRBJ2-7; D call uncertain. This CDR3 is 15 amino acids long. The V and J ends lost 6 bases and 0 bases respectively, with 15 bases between them. Germline V lookup: CDR1 MNHNS, CDR2 SASEGT. The CDR3 DNA reads as TGTGCCAGCAGAGCCGGCACAGATAGCTCCTACGAGCAGTACTTC. This codes for CASRAGTDSSYEQYF.

This clonotype was found a few times. The rearrangement uses TRBV27 and TRBJ1-2; unclear D gene. Trimming removed 5 bases at V and 4 bases at J, with 11 bases between. CDR1 MNHEY and CDR2 SMNVEV come from the germline V gene (reference sequence). The CDR3 consists of 13 residues. The CDR3 nucleotides are TGTGCCAGCAGTAGCAACCGGGTCTATGGCTACACCTTC. This translates into CASSSNRVYGYTF.

Only a few counts were recorded for this clonotype. This chain joins TRBV7-9 and TRBJ1-3, with D uncertain. CDR3 length equals 13 residues. CDR1 and CDR2 (germline): SEHNR, FQNEAQ (reference sequence). V lost 5 bases and J 2 bases, leaving 7 bases between the germline ends. The CDR3 DNA is TGTGCCAGCAGCCTCTTCACTGGAAACACCATATATTTT. Its translation: CASSLFTGNTIYF.

This clonotype has a handful of counts. This chain connects TRBV4-1 to TRBJ2-1, with 9 bases aligning to TRBD2. The CDR3 consists of 16 residues. V trimming: 1 base; J trimming: 6 bases; junction bases outside the gene matches: 7. The germline CDR1 and CDR2 sequences are MGHRA and YSYEKL. The CDR3 here is CASSQAAGGPFNEQFF. The DNA for the CDR3 is TGCGCCAGCAGCCAAGCGGCGGGGGGGCCTTTCAATGAGCAGTTCTTC.

The rearrangement uses TRBV12-3 or TRBV12-4 and TRBJ2-3; tentatively, D is TRBD1 (5 bases). The CDR3 length is 13 residues. The ends were cut back, 7 bases at V and 4 bases at J, with 12 bases in the middle. The chain's CDR3 is CASNDFRADTQYF. The CDR3 DNA is TGTGCCAGCAATGACTTCAGGGCAGATACGCAGTATTTT.

The chain combines TRBV5-4 with TRBJ1-2; 7 nucleotides match TRBD1. CDR3 length equals 17 residues. V was pared by 2 bases and J by 8 bases, with 18 bases of the junction left unmatched. CDR1 SGHNT and CDR2 YYREEE come from the germline V gene (reference sequence). The DNA for the CDR3 is TGTGCCAGCAGCTTTCCGGGACAGATCTATGGAGCGAAGGGCTACACCTTC. As protein: CASSFPGQIYGAKGYTF.

This clonotype has a count of ten or more. The rearrangement joins TRBV5-1 to TRBJ1-6; 8 bases are a match to TRBD1. The CDR3 extends over 13 amino acids. Germline assignment: CDR1 SGHRS and CDR2 YFSETQ. J lost 8 bases, V lost 4 bases, and 2 bases had no gene match. As DNA, the CDR3 is TGCGCCAGCAGCCCGGACAGGGATTCACCCCTCCACTTT. This codes for CASSPDRDSPLHF.

The rearrangement uses TRBV6-5 and TRBJ2-7; 7 bases map to TRBD2. Unmatched junction bases numbered 4, after V lost 8 bases and J lost 3 bases. The CDR3 loop spans 12 amino acids. Germline assignment: CDR1 MNHEY and CDR2 SVGAGI. CDR3 coding DNA: TGTGCCAGCGAGGGAGGGGACTACGAGCAGTACTTC. This codes for CASEGGDYEQYF.

This clonotype was seen only a few times. This chain links TRBV20-1 with TRBJ2-7; no definite D call. Germline CDR1 DFQATT, CDR2 SNEGSKA (reference sequence). There are 14 residues in the CDR3. Trimming removed 5 bases at V and 5 bases at J, with 19 bases between. The DNA for the CDR3 is TGCAGTGCTCCTCGACACCTAGGGCGCCACGAGCAGTACTTC. Encoded protein: CSAPRHLGRHEQYF.

V gene TRBV5-1 combines with J gene TRBJ2-3; 7 positions agree with TRBD1. This CDR3 comprises 15 residues. The V and J ends lost 4 bases and 1 base, in that order; junction bases with no gene match: 6. The germline V gene encodes CDR1 SGHRS and CDR2 YFSETQ. CDR3 residues: CASSPGQPGTDTQYF. CDR3 nucleotides: TGCGCCAGCAGCCCGGGACAGCCAGGCACAGATACGCAGTATTTT.

The J gene is TRBJ2-7, the V gene TRBV6-2 or TRBV6-3, with 7 bases that match TRBD2. In germline, CDR1 is MNHEY, CDR2 SVGEGT. J gave up 0 bases and V 8 bases, and 7 bases lay outside the gene matches. The CDR3 covers 14 residues. DNA of the CDR3: TGTGCCAGCGTCTCTGCTAGCGGCTCCTACGAGCAGTACTTC. It codes for CASVSASGSYEQYF.

In its sample, this clonotype was seen a few times. The V and J genes are TRBV5-1 and TRBJ2-1; 9 bases match TRBD2. The trim removed 0 bases at V and 7 bases at J, leaving 5 bases unmatched. Germline CDR1 SGHRS, CDR2 YFSETQ. The CDR3 is 15 amino acids. The CDR3 DNA reads TGCGCCAGCAGCTTGGCGGTTAGCGGGAGAAATGAGCAGTTCTTC. It yields the protein CASSLAVSGRNEQFF.

V is TRBV13 and J is TRBJ2-7; 8 bases align to TRBD1. Trimming at V came to 3 bases and at J to 5 bases, leaving 6 bases not matched to a gene. Germline V CDR1 and CDR2: PRHDT, FYEKMQ (reference sequence). The CDR3 has 14 amino acids. The CDR3 is CASSLEDRENEQYF. In DNA form, the CDR3 reads TGTGCCAGCAGCTTGGAGGACAGGGAGAACGAGCAGTACTTC.

This clonotype has just a few counts. J is TRBJ2-7 and V is TRBV10-3; D uncertain. The germline V and J ends were trimmed by 3 bases and 1 base, with 10 bases remaining between them. Germline V CDR1 and CDR2: ENHRY, SYGVKD. This CDR3 comprises 14 residues. The CDR3 sequence is CAISDRAKSYEQYF. As DNA, the CDR3 is TGTGCCATCAGTGACCGAGCGAAGTCCTACGAGCAGTACTTC.

At least ten counts were recorded for this clonotype. The chain recombines TRBV15 with TRBJ2-4, with D perhaps TRBD2 (6 bases). Germline loops: CDR1 LNHNV, CDR2 YYDKDF (reference sequence). V lost 0 bases and J 2 bases, leaving 17 bases between the germline ends. This CDR3 is built from 18 residues. The CDR3 loop is CATSRDRGTEGTKNIQYF. CDR3 DNA sequence: TGTGCCACCAGCAGAGATCGCGGGACTGAAGGGACCAAAAACATTCAGTACTTC.

The rearrangement joins TRBV29-1 to TRBJ2-1, with a possible D match to TRBD2 (7 bases). The length of the CDR3 is 13 residues. Germline-derived CDR1 and CDR2 are SQVTM and ANQGSEA. V was clipped by 3 bases and J by 9 bases, with 15 bases between them. CDR3 residues: CSVEGGLDREQFF. In nucleotides, the CDR3 is TGCAGCGTTGAGGGGGGGCTGGATCGTGAGCAGTTCTTC.

The chain carries TRBV9 and TRBJ1-3; 8 bases fit TRBD1. The CDR3 has 15 residues. Germline CDR1 and CDR2: SGDLS and YYNGEE. The junction had 5 bases not matched to a gene; V was cut back by 2 bases and J by 4 bases. CDR3 DNA: TGTGCCAGCAGCGTCGCCGGACAGGGCGGAAACACCATATATTTT. As protein: CASSVAGQGGNTIYF.

V is TRBV12-3 or TRBV12-4 and J is TRBJ2-2; D possibly corresponds to TRBD2 (5 bases). The ends were cut back, 6 bases at V and 7 bases at J, with 9 bases in the middle. The CDR3 runs to 12 residues. The CDR3 here is CASRSEVGELFF. As DNA, the CDR3 is TGTGCCAGCAGGTCGGAGGTCGGGGAGCTGTTTTTT.